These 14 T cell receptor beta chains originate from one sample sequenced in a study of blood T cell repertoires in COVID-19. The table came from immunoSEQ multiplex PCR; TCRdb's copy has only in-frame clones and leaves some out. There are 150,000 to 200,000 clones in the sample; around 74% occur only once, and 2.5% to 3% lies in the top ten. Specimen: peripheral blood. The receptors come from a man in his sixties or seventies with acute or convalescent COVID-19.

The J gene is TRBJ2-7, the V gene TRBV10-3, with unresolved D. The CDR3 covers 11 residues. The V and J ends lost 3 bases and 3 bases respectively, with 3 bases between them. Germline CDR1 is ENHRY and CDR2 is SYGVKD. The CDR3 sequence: CAISDNYEQYF. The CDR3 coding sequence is TGTGCCATCAGTGATAACTACGAGCAGTACTTC.

CDR3 coding DNA: TGCAGCGTTGATGAAGACAGGGGGTATGGCTACACCTTC. It encodes CSVDEDRGYGYTF. This rearrangement joins TRBV29-1 to TRBJ1-2; TRBD1 aligns across 9 bases. The germline V gene has CDR1 SQVTM and CDR2 ANQGSEA. This CDR3 spans 13 amino acids. J was trimmed by 5 bases and V by 3 bases; bases with no gene match: 4.

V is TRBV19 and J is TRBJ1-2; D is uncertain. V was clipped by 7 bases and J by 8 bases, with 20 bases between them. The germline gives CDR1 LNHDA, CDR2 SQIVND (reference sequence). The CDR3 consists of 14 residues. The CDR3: CASNPLGERLGYTF. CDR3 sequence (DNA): TGTGCCAGTAATCCCCTCGGAGAGCGCCTAGGCTACACCTTC.

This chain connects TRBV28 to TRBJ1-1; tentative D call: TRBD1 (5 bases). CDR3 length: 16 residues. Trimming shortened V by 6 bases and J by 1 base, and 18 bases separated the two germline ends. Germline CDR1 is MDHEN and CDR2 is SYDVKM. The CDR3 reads CASRRPKTDPNTEAFF. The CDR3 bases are TGTGCCAGCAGGCGACCCAAGACAGACCCGAACACTGAAGCTTTCTTT.

The CDR3: CASSFGHANQPQHF. The DNA for the CDR3 is TGTGCCAGCAGCTTCGGACACGCCAATCAGCCCCAGCATTTT. The chain couples TRBV11-3 to TRBJ1-5; D is perhaps TRBD1 (5 bases). The CDR3 consists of 14 residues. Germline-derived CDR1 and CDR2 are SGHNT and YENEEA. Trimming left V 3 bases short and J 3 bases short, with 9 bases between.

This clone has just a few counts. The CDR3 loop is CASSPRQGRNTEAFF. The CDR3 coding sequence is TGTGCCAGCAGTCCGAGACAGGGGAGGAACACTGAAGCTTTCTTT. The rearrangement links TRBV27 to TRBJ1-1; 8 bases line up with TRBD1. The V segment lost 5 bases and the J segment 1 base; nucleotides outside the gene matches: 6. The germline V gene has CDR1 MNHEY and CDR2 SMNVEV (reference sequence). CDR3 length equals 15 residues.

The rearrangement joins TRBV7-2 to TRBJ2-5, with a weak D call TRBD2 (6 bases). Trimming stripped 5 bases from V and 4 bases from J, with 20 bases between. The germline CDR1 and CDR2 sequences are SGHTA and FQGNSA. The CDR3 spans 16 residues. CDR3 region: CASSPPEGGGRETQYF. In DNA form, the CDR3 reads TGTGCCAGCAGCCCACCCGAGGGAGGTGGGCGAGAGACCCAGTACTTC. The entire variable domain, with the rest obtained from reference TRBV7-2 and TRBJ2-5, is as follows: GAGVSQSPSNKVTEKGKDVELRCDPISGHTALYWYRQSLGQGLEFLIYFQGNSAPDKSGLPSDRFSAERTGGSVSTLTIQRTQQEDSAVYLCASSPPEGGGRETQYFGPGTRLLVL.

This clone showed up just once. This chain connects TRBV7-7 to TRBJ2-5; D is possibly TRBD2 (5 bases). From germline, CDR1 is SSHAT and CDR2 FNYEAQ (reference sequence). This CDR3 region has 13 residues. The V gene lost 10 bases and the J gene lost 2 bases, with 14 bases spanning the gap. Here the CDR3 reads CATNKEGQETQYF. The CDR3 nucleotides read TGTGCCACCAACAAAGAGGGTCAAGAGACCCAGTACTTC.

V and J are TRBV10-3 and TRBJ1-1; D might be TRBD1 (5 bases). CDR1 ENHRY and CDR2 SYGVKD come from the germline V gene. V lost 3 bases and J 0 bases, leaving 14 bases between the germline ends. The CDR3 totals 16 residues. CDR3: CAISDGAGALNTEAFF. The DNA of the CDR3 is TGTGCCATCAGTGATGGGGCCGGCGCATTGAACACTGAAGCTTTCTTT.

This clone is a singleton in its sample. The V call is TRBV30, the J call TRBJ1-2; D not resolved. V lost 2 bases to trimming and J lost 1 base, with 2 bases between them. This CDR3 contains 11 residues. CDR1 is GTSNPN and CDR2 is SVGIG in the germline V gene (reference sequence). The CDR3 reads CAWSLNYGYTF. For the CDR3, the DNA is TGTGCCTGGAGTCTTAACTATGGCTACACCTTC.

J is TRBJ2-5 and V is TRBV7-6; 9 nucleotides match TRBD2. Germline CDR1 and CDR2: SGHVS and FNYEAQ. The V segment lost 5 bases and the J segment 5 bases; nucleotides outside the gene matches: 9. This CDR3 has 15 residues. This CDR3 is CASSLGTSTAETQYF. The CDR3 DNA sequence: TGTGCCAGCAGCCTCGGGACTAGCACTGCGGAGACCCAGTACTTC.

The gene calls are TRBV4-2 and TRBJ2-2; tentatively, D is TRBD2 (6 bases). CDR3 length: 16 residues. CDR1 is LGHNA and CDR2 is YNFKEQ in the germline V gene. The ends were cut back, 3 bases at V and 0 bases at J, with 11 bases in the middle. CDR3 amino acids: CASSQNSGSNTGELFF. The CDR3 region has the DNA TGTGCCAGCAGCCAGAATAGCGGCTCGAACACCGGGGAGCTGTTTTTT.

The CDR3 loop reads CAISAGGSPNTGELFF. DNA of the CDR3: TGTGCCATCAGTGCAGGGGGTTCACCTAACACCGGGGAGCTGTTTTTT. The V gene is TRBV10-3, the J gene TRBJ2-2, with TRBD1 identical over 7 bases. Germline trimming cut 4 bases from V and 2 bases from J; bases unmatched to any gene: 7. The CDR3 runs to 16 residues. The germline V gene has CDR1 ENHRY and CDR2 SYGVKD.

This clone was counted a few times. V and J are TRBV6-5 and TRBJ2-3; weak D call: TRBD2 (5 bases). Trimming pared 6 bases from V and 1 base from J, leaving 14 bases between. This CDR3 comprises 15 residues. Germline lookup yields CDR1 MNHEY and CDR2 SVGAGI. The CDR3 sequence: CASSLYGRGTDTQYF. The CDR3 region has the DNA TGTGCCAGCAGCCTATACGGGCGGGGCACAGATACGCAGTATTTT.